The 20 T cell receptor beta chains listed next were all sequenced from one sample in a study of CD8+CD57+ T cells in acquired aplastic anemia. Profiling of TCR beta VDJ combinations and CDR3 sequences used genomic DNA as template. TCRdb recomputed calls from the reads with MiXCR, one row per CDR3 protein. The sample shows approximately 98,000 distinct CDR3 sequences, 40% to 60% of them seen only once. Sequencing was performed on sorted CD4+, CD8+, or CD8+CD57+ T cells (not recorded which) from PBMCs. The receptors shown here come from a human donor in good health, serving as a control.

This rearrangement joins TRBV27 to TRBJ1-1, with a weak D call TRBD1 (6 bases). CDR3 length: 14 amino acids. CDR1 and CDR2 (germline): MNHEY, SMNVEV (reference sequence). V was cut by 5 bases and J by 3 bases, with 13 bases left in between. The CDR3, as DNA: TGTGCCAGCAGTCTTAAGGGGGGATACACTGAAGCTTTCTTT. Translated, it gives CASSLKGGYTEAFF.

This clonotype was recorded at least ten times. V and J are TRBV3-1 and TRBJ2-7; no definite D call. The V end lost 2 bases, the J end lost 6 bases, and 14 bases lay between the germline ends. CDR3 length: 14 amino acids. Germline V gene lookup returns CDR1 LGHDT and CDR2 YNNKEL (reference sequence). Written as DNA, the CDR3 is TGTGCCAGCAGCCAACCCGGTTCTCCAGGCGAGCAGTACTTC. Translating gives CASSQPGSPGEQYF.

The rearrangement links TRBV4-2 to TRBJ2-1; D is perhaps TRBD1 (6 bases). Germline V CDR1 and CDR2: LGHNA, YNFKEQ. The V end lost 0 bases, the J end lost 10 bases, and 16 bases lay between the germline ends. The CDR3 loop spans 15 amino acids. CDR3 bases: TGTGCCAGCAGCCAAGAGGGTGGGGCAGGGGACGAGCAGTTCTTC. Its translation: CASSQEGGAGDEQFF.

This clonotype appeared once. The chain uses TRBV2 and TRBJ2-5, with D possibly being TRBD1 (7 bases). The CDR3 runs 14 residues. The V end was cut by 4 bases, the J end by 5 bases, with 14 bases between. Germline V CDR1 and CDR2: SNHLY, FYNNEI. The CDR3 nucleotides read TGTGCCAGCAGTGCCTCAGGGGGGTGGGAGACCCAGTACTTC. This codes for CASSASGGWETQYF.

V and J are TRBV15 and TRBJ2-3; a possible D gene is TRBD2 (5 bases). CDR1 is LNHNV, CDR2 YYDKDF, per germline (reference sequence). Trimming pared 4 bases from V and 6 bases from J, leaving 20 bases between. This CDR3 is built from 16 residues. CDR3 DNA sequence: TGTGCCACCAGCACCCCCGCTAGGAGGACGGTGGATACGCAGTATTTT. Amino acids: CATSTPARRTVDTQYF.

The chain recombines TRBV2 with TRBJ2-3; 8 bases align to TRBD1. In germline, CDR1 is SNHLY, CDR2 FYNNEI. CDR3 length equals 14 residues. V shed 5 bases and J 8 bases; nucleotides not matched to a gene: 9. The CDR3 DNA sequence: TGTGCCAGCAGTCTAAACAGGGGGGACGGTACGCAGTATTTT. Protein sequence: CASSLNRGDGTQYF.

The CDR3 loop is CASSLWDTYGYTF. In DNA form, the CDR3 reads TGTGCCAGCAGTCTCTGGGACACTTATGGCTACACCTTC. V and J are TRBV7-8 and TRBJ1-2; D possibly corresponds to TRBD1 (6 bases). The CDR3 runs to 13 residues. CDR1 SGHVS and CDR2 FQNEAQ come from the germline V gene. Trimming cost V 6 bases and J 5 bases, with 13 bases left between them.

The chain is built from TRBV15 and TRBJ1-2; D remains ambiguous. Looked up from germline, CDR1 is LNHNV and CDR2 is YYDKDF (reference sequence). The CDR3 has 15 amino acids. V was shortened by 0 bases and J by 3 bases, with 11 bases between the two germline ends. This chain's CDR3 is CATSRDSGQDYGYTF. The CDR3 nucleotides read TGTGCCACCAGCAGAGATAGTGGCCAGGACTATGGCTACACCTTC.

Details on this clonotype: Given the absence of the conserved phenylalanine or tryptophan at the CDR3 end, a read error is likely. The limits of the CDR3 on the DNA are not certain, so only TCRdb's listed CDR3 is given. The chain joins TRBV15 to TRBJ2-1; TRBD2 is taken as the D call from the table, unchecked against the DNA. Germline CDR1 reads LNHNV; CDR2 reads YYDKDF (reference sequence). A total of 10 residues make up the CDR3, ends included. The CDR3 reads CATSSPGALD.

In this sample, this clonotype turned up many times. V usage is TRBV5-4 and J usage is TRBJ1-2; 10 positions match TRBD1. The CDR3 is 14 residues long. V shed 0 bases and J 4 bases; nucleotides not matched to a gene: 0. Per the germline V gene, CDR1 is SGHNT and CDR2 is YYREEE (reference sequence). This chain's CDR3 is CASSLGTGGYGYTF. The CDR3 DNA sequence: TGTGCCAGCAGCTTGGGGACAGGGGGCTATGGCTACACCTTC.

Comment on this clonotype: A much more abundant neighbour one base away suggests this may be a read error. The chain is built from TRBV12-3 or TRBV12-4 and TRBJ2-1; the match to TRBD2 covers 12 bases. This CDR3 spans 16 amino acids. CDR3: CASSAPLAGGPHEQSF. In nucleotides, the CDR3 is TGTGCCAGCAGCGCACCCCTAGCGGGGGGGCCCCATGAGCAGTCCTTC.

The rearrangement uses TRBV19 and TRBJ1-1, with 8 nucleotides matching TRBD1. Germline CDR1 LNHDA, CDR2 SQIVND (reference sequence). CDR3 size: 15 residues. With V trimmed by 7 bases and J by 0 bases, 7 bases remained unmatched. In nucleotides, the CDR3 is TGTGCCAGTACCTCCGGACAGGGCATGAACACTGAAGCTTTCTTT. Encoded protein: CASTSGQGMNTEAFF.

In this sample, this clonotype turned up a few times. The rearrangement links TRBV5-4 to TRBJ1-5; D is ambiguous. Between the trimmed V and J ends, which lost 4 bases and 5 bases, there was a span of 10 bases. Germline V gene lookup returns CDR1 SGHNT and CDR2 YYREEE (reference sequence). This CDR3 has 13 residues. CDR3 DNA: TGTGCCAGCAGCCAAGACGGAGATCAGCCCCAGCATTTT. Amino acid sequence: CASSQDGDQPQHF.

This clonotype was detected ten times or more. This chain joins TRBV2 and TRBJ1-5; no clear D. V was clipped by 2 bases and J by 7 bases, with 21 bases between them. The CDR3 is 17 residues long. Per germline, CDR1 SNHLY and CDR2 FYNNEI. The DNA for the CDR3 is TGTGCCAGCAGTGAAACAGAAAACGCCTATCTGAGGCAGCCCCAGCATTTT. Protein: CASSETENAYLRQPQHF. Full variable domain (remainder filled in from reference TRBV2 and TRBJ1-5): EPEVTQTPSHQVTQMGQEVILRCVPISNHLYFYWYRQILGQKVEFLVSFYNNEISEKSEIFDDQFSVERPDGSNFTLKIRSTKLEDSAMYFCASSETENAYLRQPQHFGDGTRLSIL.

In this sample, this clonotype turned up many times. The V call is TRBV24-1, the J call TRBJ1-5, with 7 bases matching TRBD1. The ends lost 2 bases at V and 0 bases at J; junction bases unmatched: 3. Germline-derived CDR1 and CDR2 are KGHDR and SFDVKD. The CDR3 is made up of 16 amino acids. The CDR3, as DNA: TGTGCCACCAGTGATTCAGGGACAGCTAGCAATCAGCCCCAGCATTTT. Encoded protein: CATSDSGTASNQPQHF.

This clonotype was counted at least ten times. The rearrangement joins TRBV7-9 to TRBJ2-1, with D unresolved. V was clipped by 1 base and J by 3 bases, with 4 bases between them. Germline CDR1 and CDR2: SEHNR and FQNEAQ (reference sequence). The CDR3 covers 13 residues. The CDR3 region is CASSLVNYNEQFF. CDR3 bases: TGTGCCAGCAGCTTAGTTAACTACAATGAGCAGTTCTTC.

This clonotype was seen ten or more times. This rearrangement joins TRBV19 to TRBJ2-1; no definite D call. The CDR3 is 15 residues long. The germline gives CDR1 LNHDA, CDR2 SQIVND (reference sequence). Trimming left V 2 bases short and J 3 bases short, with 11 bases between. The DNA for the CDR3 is TGTGCCAGTAGTATATCGGCTAACAACTACAATGAGCAGTTCTTC. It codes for CASSISANNYNEQFF.

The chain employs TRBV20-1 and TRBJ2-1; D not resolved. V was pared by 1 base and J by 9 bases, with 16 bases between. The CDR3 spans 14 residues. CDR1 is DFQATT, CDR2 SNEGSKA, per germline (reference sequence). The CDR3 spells CSARGHVGDGEQFF. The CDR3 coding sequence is TGCAGTGCTAGAGGACACGTGGGTGATGGTGAGCAGTTCTTC.

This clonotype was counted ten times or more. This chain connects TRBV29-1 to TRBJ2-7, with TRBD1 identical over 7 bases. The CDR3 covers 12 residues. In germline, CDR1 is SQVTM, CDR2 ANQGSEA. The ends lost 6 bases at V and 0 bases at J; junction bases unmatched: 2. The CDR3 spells CSVWDSSYEQYF. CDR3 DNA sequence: TGCAGCGTCTGGGACAGCTCCTACGAGCAGTACTTC.

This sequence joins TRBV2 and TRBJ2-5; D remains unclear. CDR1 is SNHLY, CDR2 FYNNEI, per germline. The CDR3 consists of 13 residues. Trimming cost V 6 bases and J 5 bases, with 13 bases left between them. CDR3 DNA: TGTGCCAGCAGCGGTCAGAGTGGGGAGACCCAGTACTTC. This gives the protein CASSGQSGETQYF.